This T cell receptor beta chain was identified in a study of CDR3 diversity in severe acne. The CDR3 runs 15 residues. Germline CDR1 and CDR2: SGHTA and FQGNSA. The V segment lost 5 bases and the J segment 0 bases; nucleotides outside the gene matches: 6. Using its own MiXCR run on the PCR reads, TCRdb lists one record per CDR3 protein. The profile shows 97,000 or so distinct CDR3 sequences, under 60% of them singletons. This sequence was found in a male donor with acne. The gene calls are TRBV7-2 and TRBJ2-7, with TRBD2 matching over 8 bases. The material sequenced was blood. The chain's CDR3 is CASSIARGVSYEQYF. CDR3 DNA sequence: TGTGCCAGCAGCATCGCGCGGGGGGTCTCCTACGAGCAGTACTTC.